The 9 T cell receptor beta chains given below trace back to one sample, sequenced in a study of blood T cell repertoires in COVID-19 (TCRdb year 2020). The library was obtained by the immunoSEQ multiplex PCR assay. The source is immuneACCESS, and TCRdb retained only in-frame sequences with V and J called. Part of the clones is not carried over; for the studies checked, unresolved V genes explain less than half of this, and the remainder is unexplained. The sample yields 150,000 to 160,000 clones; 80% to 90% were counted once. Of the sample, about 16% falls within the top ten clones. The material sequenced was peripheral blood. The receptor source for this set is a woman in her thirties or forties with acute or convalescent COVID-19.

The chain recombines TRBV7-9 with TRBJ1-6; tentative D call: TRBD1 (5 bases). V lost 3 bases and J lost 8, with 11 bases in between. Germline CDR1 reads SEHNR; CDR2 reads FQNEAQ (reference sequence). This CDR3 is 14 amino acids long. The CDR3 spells CASSLTVSHSPLHF. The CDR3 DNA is TGTGCCAGCAGCTTGACAGTCTCGCATTCACCCCTCCACTTT.

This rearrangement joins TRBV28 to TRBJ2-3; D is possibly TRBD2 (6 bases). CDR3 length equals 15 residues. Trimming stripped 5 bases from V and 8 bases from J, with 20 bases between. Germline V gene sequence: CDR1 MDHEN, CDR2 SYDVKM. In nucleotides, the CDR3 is TGTGCCAGCAGTGACGAGCGGGCCCCTGGGGGTACGCAGTATTTT. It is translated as CASSDERAPGGTQYF.

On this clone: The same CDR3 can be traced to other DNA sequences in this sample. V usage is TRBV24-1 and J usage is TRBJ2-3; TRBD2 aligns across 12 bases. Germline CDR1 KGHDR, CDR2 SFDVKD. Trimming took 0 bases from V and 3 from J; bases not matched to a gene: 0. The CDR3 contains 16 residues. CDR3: CATSDLGLAGTDTQYF. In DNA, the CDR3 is TGTGCCACCAGTGATTTGGGACTAGCGGGAACAGATACGCAGTATTTT.

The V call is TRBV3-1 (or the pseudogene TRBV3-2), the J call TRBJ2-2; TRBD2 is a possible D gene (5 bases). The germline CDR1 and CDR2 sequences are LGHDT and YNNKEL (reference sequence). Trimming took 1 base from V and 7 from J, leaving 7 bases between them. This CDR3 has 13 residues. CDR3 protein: CASSQAGIGELFF. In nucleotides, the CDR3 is TGTGCCAGCAGCCAAGCGGGAATCGGGGAGCTGTTTTTT.

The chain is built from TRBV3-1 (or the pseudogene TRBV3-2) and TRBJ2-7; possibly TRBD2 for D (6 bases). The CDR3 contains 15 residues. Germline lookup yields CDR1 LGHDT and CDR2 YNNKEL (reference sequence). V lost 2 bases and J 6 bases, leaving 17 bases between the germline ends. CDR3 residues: CASSQMRSGPLEQYF. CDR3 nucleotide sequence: TGTGCCAGCAGCCAAATGCGTAGCGGTCCCCTCGAGCAGTACTTC.

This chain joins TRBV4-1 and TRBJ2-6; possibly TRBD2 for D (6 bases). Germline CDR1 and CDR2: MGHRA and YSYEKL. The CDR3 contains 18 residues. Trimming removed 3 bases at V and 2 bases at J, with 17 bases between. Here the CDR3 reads CASSQAGLELPGANVLTF. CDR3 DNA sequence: TGCGCCAGCAGCCAGGCGGGACTGGAATTACCTGGGGCCAACGTCCTGACTTTC.

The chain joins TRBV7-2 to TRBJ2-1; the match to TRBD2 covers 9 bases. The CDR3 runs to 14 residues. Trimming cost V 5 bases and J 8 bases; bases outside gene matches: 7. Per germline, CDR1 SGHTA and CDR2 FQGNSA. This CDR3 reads CASSVSGSFDEQFF. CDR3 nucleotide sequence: TGTGCCAGCAGCGTTAGCGGGAGTTTCGATGAGCAGTTCTTC.

CDR3 loop: CARSAYRVWALVGNQPQHF. CDR3 in DNA: TGTGCCAGAAGCGCCTACAGGGTTTGGGCCCTAGTGGGCAATCAGCCCCAGCATTTT. This chain links TRBV5-3 with TRBJ1-5, with D possibly matching TRBD1 (6 bases). TRBV5-3 has ORF status, its function being uncertain. This CDR3 spans 19 amino acids. V was clipped by 4 bases and J by 2 bases, with 25 bases between them.

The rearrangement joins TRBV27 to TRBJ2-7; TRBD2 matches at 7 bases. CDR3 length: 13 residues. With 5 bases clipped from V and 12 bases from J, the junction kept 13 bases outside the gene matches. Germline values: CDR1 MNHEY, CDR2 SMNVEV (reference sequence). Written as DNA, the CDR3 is TGTGCCAGCAGTGGACGGCGCGGGGGTTATCGGTACTTC. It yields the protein CASSGRRGGYRYF.